The present T cell receptor beta chain was sequenced within a study of cytomegalovirus exposure and HLA in healthy donors. V shed 7 bases and J 7 bases; nucleotides not matched to a gene: 10. The CDR3 contains 14 residues. Germline-derived CDR1 and CDR2 are SQVTM and ANQGSEA. The study ran its PCR with 60 Vbeta and 13 Jbeta primers. Sequenced by immunoSEQ multiplex PCR; TCRdb stores in-frame clones only, minus some. Of 200,000 to 250,000 clones in the sample, just over 75% were seen once. This chain joins TRBV29-1 and TRBJ2-1; 10 nucleotides agree with TRBD2. The source of this sequence is a man younger than 35 in good health and CMV-seronegative. The material sequenced was PBMCs. The CDR3 loop reads CSARLAGQLNEQFF. CDR3 coding DNA: TGCAGCGCAAGACTAGCGGGTCAACTTAATGAGCAGTTCTTC.